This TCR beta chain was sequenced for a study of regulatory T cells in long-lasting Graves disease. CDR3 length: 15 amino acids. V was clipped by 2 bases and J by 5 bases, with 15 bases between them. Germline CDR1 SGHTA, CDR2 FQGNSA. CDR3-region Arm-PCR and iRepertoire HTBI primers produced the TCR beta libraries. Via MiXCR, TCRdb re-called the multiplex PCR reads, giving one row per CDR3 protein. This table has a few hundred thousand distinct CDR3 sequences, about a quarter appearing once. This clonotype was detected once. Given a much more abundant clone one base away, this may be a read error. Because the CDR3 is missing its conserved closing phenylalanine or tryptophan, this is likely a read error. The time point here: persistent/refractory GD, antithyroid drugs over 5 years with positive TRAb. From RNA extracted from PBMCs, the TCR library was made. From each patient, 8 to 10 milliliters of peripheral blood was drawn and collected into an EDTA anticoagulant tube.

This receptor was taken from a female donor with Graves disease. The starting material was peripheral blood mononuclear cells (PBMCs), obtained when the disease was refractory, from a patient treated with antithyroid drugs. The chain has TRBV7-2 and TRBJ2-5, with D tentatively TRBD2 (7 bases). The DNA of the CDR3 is TGTGCCAGCAGCTTATCCGGGGGGCTGAGTGAGACCCAGTACCTC. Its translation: CASSLSGGLSETQYL.